This TCR beta chain was sequenced for a study of early T cells in non-severe SARS-CoV-2 infection. Study-level background: Chains were not paired, and sequencing was done on bulk RNA from unsorted whole blood. Study conclusions and caveats: Lookups in VDJdb leaned toward anti-spike CD8 responses and missed private and CD4 specificities.

The CDR3 totals 14 residues. CDR1 is KGHSH, CDR2 LQKENI, per germline. V was trimmed by 10 bases and J by 6 bases, leaving 16 bases between them. Attachment of unique molecular identifiers to individual cDNA molecules was performed. TCRdb fed the 5' RACE reads into MiXCR, producing one record per CDR3 protein. The sample carries tens of thousands of distinct CDR3 sequences, roughly 12% recorded once. In the case of this clonotype: The antigen remains unidentified.

V and J are TRBV18 and TRBJ1-6; D unresolved. The sequencing sample was made of whole blood. The receptor was derived from an adult who was a healthcare worker with PCR-confirmed SARS-CoV-2 infection or an uninfected control (not recorded which). CDR3 sequence reads: CATGAGGVNSPLHF. The CDR3 nucleotides are TGTGCCACCGGTGCAGGAGGCGTTAATTCACCCCTCCACTTT.